Sequencing of this TCR beta chain was carried out in a study of response to subunit inactivated influenza vaccine. Overall study findings and caveats: Authors suggested seasonal influenza vaccinations each recruit few new T cells.

The length of the CDR3 is 16 residues. Germline trimming cut 4 bases from V and 0 bases from J; bases unmatched to any gene: 6. TCRdb used MiXCR to reprocess the RT-PCR reads, holding one entry per CDR3 protein. The sample includes fewer than 600,000 distinct CDR3 sequences, approximately 6.9% of them seen just once. This clonotype was seen ten or more times. Its antigen is unknown. The chain is built from TRBV12-3 or TRBV12-4 and TRBJ2-5, with 9 bases aligning to TRBD2. The receptor comes from a man aged 50-75 years who received an inactivated influenza vaccine. The material was PBMCs from blood, obtained less than 30 months after vaccination. DNA of the CDR3: TGTGCCAGCAGTTCTCGACTAGCGGAGTACCAAGAGACCCAGTACTTC. It translates to CASSSRLAEYQETQYF.